A selection of T cell receptor beta chains follows, all from one sample in a study. One entry per CDR3 protein, called by TCRdb with MiXCR from the 5' RACE reads. Of over 50,000 distinct CDR3 sequences in the sample, more than 20% were seen once. The specimen was tumor-infiltrating naive CD4+ T cells sorted from the breast tumor. These receptors all stem from a female donor with breast cancer. Each CDR3 is given with its conserved first and last residue. The D gene is left open where the match is weak. Clone size is stated in some rows and not others, as once, few, many or a class when expanded.

NA,many,TRBV20-1,TRBJ1-6,TGCAGTGCTAGAGATGCAGCGAGCTCCTATAATTCACCCCTCCACTTT,CSARDAASSYNSPLHF
NA,many,TRBV5-1,TRBJ1-5,TGCGCCAGCAGCTTGGACGGGGACCGCAATCAGCCCCAGCATTTT,CASSLDGDRNQPQHF
TRBD1,NA,TRBV7-9,TRBJ1-1,TGTGCCAGCGGACGACAGGGCTCGGACACTGAAGCTTTCTTT,CASGRQGSDTEAFF
NA,NA,TRBV20-1,TRBJ2-1,TGCAGTGCTGCCTCAGGGTATAAATCCTACAATGAGCAGTTCTTC,CSAASGYKSYNEQFF
NA,NA,TRBV7-2,TRBJ2-5,TGTGCCAGCAGCTCCCTGCTGGTTGGTAAGACCCAGTACTTC,CASSSLLVGKTQYF
TRBD1,many,TRBV9,TRBJ2-3,TGTGCCAGCAGCGTAGTACAGGGGGATGGCACAGATACGCAGTATTTT,CASSVVQGDGTDTQYF
NA,many,TRBV7-7,TRBJ2-5,TGTGCTAGCAGCTTTTCGGCGGGGCCAGAGACCCAGTACTTC,CASSFSAGPETQYF
NA,NA,TRBV5-6,TRBJ2-1,TGTGCCAGCAGCTTGGGTAGGAGATATGAGCAGTTCTTC,CASSLGRRYEQFF
NA,many,TRBV30,TRBJ1-2,TGTGCCTGGAGTCTCGAAAGGAGCTATGGCTACACCTTC,CAWSLERSYGYTF
TRBD2,NA,TRBV5-6,TRBJ2-1,TGTGCCAGCAGCTTATACTCACTAGCGGGACCATACAATGAGCAGTTCTTC,CASSLYSLAGPYNEQFF
NA,NA,TRBV2,TRBJ1-2,TGTGCCAGCAGCGTCGACGGAACCCCTAACTATGGCTACACCTTC,CASSVDGTPNYGYTF
NA,NA,TRBV6-1,TRBJ2-1,TGTGCCAGCAGGGAAGCTGGCTTTGGGGAGCAGTTCTTC,CASREAGFGEQFF
NA,few,TRBV5-1,TRBJ2-7,TGCGCCAGCAGCTTGGGACAGGGAGGCGAGCAGTACTTC,CASSLGQGGEQYF
NA,NA,TRBV5-4,TRBJ2-7,TGTGCCAGCAGCCCGGACCCCTCTCGTGGGGAGCAGTACTTC,CASSPDPSRGEQYF
TRBD1,many,TRBV3-1,TRBJ2-5,TGTGCCAGCAGCCACCCCCGACAGGGGGGAGAGACCCAGTACTTC,CASSHPRQGGETQYF
NA,NA,TRBV4-2,TRBJ1-4,TGTGCCAGCAGCCACGGACAGCCCTCAGAGGAACTGTTTTTT,CASSHGQPSEELFF
TRBD1,few,TRBV6-5,TRBJ1-1,TGTGCCAGCAGCGAATCGGCGGGACAGGGGAGCCCTGAAGCTTGCTTT,CASSESAGQGSPEACF
TRBD1,NA,TRBV3-1,TRBJ1-5,TGTGCCAGCAGCTCTACAGGGGGCCGGAGGCAGCCCCAGCATTTT,CASSSTGGRRQPQHF
NA,NA,TRBV5-1,TRBJ1-5,TGCGCCAGCAGCTTGGATGGCAGGGACCAGCCCCAGCATTTT,CASSLDGRDQPQHF
NA,NA,TRBV6-2/TRBV6-3,TRBJ2-2,TGTGCCAGCAGTCAGACACGGAACACCGGGGAGCTGTTTTTT,CASSQTRNTGELFF
TRBD1,many,TRBV6-5,TRBJ1-2,TGTGCCAGCAGGACGGACAGGGACTATGGCTACACCTTC,CASRTDRDYGYTF
NA,few,TRBV28,TRBJ2-5,TGTGCCAGCGTGTCGGGGGAGACCCAGTACTTC,CASVSGETQYF
NA,few,TRBV5-5,TRBJ2-2,TGTGCCAGCAGCCCTAGGTGGCTCACCGGGGAGCTGTTTTTT,CASSPRWLTGELFF
TRBD1,NA,TRBV27,TRBJ1-5,TGTGCCAGCAGCTGGACAGGGGGCGGACATCAGCCCCAGCATTTT,CASSWTGGGHQPQHF
NA,few,TRBV2,TRBJ1-1,TGTGCCAGCAGTGAAGCGGTTGAAGCTTTCTTT,CASSEAVEAFF
TRBD2,medium-sized,TRBV20-1,TRBJ2-1,TGCAGTGCCAAAAAGAATCTAGCGGGACCTCACCTTTACAATGAGCAGTTCTTC,CSAKKNLAGPHLYNEQFF
TRBD1,few,TRBV27,TRBJ2-7,TGTGCCAGCACGGGGACAGGTGCCTACGAGCAGTACTTC,CASTGTGAYEQYF
NA,NA,TRBV10-3,TRBJ2-5,TGTGCCATCAGTGAGTCGACCGGGCGGGAAGTAGAGACCCAGTACTTC,CAISESTGREVETQYF
TRBD2,few,TRBV5-1,TRBJ2-1,TGCGCCAGCAGCTTAGGGACTAGCGGTTACAATGAGCAGTTCTTC,CASSLGTSGYNEQFF
TRBD1,many,TRBV6-5,TRBJ1-2,TGTGCCAGCAGTTCAGAGACAGGGGGCCTCTATGGCTACACCTTC,CASSSETGGLYGYTF
NA,NA,TRBV3-1,TRBJ2-7,TGTGCCAGCAGCCCACCTTTGTCGAGACCAGATTGGGACGAGCAGTACTTC,CASSPPLSRPDWDEQYF
NA,NA,TRBV7-2,TRBJ1-2,TGTGCCAGCAGCTCAACAGGGATCCACGGCTACACCTTC,CASSSTGIHGYTF
NA,NA,TRBV12-3/TRBV12-4,TRBJ2-2,TGTGCCACCCAGCCTCATAGCGGAAACACCGGGGAGCTGTTTTTT,CATQPHSGNTGELFF
NA,many,TRBV20-1,TRBJ1-5,TGCAGTGCTAGATTGGGGGGTAATCAGCCCCAGCATTTT,CSARLGGNQPQHF
NA,many,TRBV7-2,TRBJ1-1,TGTGCCAGCAGCCCTAGCCCGACGAACACTGAAGCTTTCTTT,CASSPSPTNTEAFF
NA,NA,TRBV20-1,TRBJ1-2,TGCAGTGTCAGGAGGGGGACCTATGGCTACACCTTC,CSVRRGTYGYTF
NA,NA,TRBV20-1,TRBJ2-5,TGCAGTGCTAAAGGTCTGGCATCGGAGACCCAGTACTTC,CSAKGLASETQYF